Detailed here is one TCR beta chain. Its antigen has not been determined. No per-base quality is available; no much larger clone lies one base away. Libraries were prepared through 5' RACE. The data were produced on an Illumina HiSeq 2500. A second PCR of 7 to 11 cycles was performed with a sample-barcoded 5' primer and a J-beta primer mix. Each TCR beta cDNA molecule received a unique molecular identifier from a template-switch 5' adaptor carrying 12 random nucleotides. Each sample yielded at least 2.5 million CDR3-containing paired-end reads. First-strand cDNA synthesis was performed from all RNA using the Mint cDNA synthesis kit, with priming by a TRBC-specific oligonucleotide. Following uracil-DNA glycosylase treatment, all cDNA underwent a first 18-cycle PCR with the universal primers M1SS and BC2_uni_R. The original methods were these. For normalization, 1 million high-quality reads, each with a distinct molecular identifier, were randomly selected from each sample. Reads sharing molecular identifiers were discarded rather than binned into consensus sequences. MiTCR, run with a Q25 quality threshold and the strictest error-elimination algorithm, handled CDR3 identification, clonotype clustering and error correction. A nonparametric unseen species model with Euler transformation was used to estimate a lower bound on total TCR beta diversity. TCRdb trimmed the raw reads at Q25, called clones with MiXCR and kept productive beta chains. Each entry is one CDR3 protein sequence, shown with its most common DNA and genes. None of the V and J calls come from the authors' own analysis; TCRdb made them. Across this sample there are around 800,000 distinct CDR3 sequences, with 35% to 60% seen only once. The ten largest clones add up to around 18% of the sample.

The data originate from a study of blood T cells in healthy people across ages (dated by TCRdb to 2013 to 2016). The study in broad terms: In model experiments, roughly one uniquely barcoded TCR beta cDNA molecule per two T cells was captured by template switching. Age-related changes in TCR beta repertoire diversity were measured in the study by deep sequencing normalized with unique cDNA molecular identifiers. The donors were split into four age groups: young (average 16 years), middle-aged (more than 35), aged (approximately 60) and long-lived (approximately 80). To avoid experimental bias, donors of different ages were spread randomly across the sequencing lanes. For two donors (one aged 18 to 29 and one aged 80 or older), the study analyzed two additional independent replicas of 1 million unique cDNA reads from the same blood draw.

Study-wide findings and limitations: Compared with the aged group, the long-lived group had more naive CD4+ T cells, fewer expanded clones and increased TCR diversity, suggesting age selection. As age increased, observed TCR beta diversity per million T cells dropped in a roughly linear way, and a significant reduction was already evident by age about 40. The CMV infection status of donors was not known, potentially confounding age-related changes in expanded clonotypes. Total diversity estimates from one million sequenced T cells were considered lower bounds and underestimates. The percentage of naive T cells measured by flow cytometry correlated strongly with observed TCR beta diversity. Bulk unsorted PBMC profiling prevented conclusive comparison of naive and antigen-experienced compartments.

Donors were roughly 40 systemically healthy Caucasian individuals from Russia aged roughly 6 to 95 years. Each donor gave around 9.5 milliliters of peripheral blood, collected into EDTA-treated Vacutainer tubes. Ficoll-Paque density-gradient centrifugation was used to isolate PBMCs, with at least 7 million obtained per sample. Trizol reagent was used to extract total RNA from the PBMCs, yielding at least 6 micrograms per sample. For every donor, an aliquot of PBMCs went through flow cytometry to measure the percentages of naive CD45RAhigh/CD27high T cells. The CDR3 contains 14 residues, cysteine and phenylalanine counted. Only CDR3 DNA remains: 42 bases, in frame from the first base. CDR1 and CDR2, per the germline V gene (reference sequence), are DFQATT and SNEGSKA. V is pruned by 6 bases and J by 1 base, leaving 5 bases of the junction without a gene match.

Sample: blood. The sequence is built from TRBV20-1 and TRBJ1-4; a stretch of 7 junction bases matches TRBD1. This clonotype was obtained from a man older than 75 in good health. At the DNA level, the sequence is TGCAGTGCCGCCAGGGGGGGAACTAATGAAAAACTGTTTTTT. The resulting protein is CSAARGGTNEKLFF.